This T cell receptor beta chain originates from a study of neurological immune-mediated disorders. This clonotype was counted ten times or more. The CDR3 contains 16 residues. The V gene's germline CDR1 is DFQATT and CDR2 SNEGSKA (reference sequence). Unmatched junction bases numbered 10, after V lost 6 bases and J lost 3 bases. Via MiXCR, TCRdb re-called the 5' RACE reads, giving one row per CDR3 protein. The data hold about 21,000 distinct CDR3 sequences, with 5% to 7% observed a single time. The sample comprised CD8+ T cells from blood. The J gene is TRBJ2-1, the V gene TRBV20-1, with TRBD2 matching over 11 bases. The TCR originated in a man aged 18-30 years in good health. In nucleotides, the CDR3 is TGCAGTGCCTCAATCCTTAGCGGGGGGGACTACAATGAGCAGTTCTTC. This sequence encodes CSASILSGGDYNEQFF.